A single sample is the source of the 20 T cell receptor beta chains below, sequenced in a study of T cells after yellow fever vaccination. One entry per CDR3 protein, called by TCRdb with MiXCR from the 5' RACE reads. The data contain hundreds of thousands of distinct CDR3 sequences, approximately 3.9% of them singletons. The sequencing used PBMCs, collected on the day of the yellow fever booster vaccination. These receptors all come from a man in his late teens or twenties who received the YFV17D yellow fever vaccine.

This clonotype was seen repeatedly, ten times or more. The gene calls are TRBV11-2 and TRBJ2-1, with no clear D. V dropped 5 bases and J dropped 5 bases, with 10 bases sitting between them. The CDR3 is 13 amino acids. Germline CDR1 is SGHAT and CDR2 is FQNNGV. This CDR3 is CASSATPNNEQFF. In DNA, the CDR3 is TGTGCCAGCAGCGCCACCCCAAACAATGAGCAGTTCTTC.

Only a few counts were recorded for this clonotype. This chain uses TRBV5-8 with TRBJ1-1; D not resolved. The CDR3 length is 12 residues. CDR1 is SGHTS, CDR2 YDEGEE, per germline. V was pared by 2 bases and J by 6 bases, with 8 bases between. The CDR3 loop is CASSFPRPEAFF. CDR3 DNA: TGTGCCAGCAGCTTCCCCCGGCCTGAAGCTTTCTTT.

This clonotype was counted ten times or more. The chain has TRBV2 and TRBJ2-5; 7 bases agree with TRBD1. Unmatched junction bases numbered 7, after V lost 9 bases and J lost 0 bases. CDR1 and CDR2 (germline): SNHLY, FYNNEI. The CDR3 is 14 amino acids. CDR3 region: CARDLGQNQETQYF. CDR3 nucleotides: TGTGCCAGAGATTTGGGACAGAACCAAGAGACCCAGTACTTC.

The V gene is TRBV12-3 or TRBV12-4, the J gene TRBJ2-7; D assignment may be TRBD1 or TRBD2 (5 bases each). This CDR3 contains 15 residues. V lost 10 bases to trimming and J lost 5 bases, with 24 bases between them. Here the CDR3 reads CATRRWARDGNEQYV. For the CDR3, the DNA is TGTGCCACCCGACGGTGGGCCAGGGACGGGAACGAGCAGTACGTC.

This clonotype was seen many times. The CDR3 DNA follows: TGTGCCAGCAGCCAACTAGCGGGGGGCTCCTACAATGAGCAGTTCTTC. Translated: CASSQLAGGSYNEQFF. V and J are TRBV4-2 and TRBJ2-1, with 11 bases identical to TRBD2. V lost 2 bases, J lost 0 bases, and 0 bases stayed unmatched. This CDR3 has 16 amino acids. Germline V gene sequence: CDR1 LGHNA, CDR2 YNFKEQ.

This clonotype appeared a few times. This chain joins TRBV5-4 and TRBJ1-5; D may be TRBD1 (5 bases). The V and J ends lost 4 bases and 9 bases respectively, with 14 bases between them. The CDR3 has 13 amino acids. Germline values: CDR1 SGHNT, CDR2 YYREEE (reference sequence). CDR3 sequence reads: CASSRDGVGPQHF. CDR3 coding DNA: TGTGCCAGCAGCCGGGACGGGGTAGGGCCCCAGCATTTT.

In its sample, this clonotype was seen many times. The chain joins TRBV14 to TRBJ2-7; D may be TRBD1 (6 bases). The CDR3 contains 15 residues. In germline, CDR1 is SGHDN, CDR2 FVKESK. Trimming stripped 4 bases from V and 0 bases from J, with 13 bases between. CDR3 DNA sequence: TGTGCCAGCAGCCCGGGACAATTGAGCTCCTACGAGCAGTACGTC. Translated: CASSPGQLSSYEQYV.

In its sample, this clonotype was seen many times. The V gene is TRBV14, the J gene TRBJ2-3; D gene ambiguous. The V gene's germline CDR1 is SGHDN and CDR2 FVKESK. The ends were cut back, 1 base at V and 0 bases at J, with 8 bases in the middle. There are 15 residues in the CDR3. CDR3 sequence: CASSQAGSSTDTQYF. CDR3 nucleotide sequence: TGTGCCAGCAGCCAAGCCGGATCTAGCACAGATACGCAGTATTTT. The full variable domain, in which reference TRBV14 and TRBJ2-3 provide the parts outside the CDR3, is EAGVTQFPSHSVIEKGQTVTLRCDPISGHDNLYWYRRVMGKEIKFLLHFVKESKQDESGMPNNRFLAERTGGTYSTLKVQPAELEDSGVYFCASSQAGSSTDTQYFGPGTRLTVL.

The gene calls are TRBV6-6 and TRBJ1-5; D is perhaps TRBD1 (6 bases). Trimming stripped 6 bases from V and 7 bases from J, with 16 bases between. The CDR3 has 14 amino acids. CDR1 MNHNY and CDR2 SVGAGI come from the germline V gene (reference sequence). CDR3 in DNA: TGTGCCAGCAGACAGGGTCCTAGCAGGCAGCCCCAGCATTTT. It translates to CASRQGPSRQPQHF.

Many counts were recorded for this clonotype. The V call is TRBV28, the J call TRBJ2-3; D remains unclear. Germline V gene lookup returns CDR1 MDHEN and CDR2 SYDVKM. V lost 3 bases to trimming and J lost 6 bases, with 19 bases between them. The CDR3 contains 16 residues. Here the CDR3 reads CASSLEGRVFRDTQYF. The CDR3 nucleotides read TGTGCCAGCAGTTTGGAAGGGCGCGTGTTTAGGGATACGCAGTATTTT.

This clonotype was detected many times. The genes are TRBV6-2 or TRBV6-3 and TRBJ2-5; D is uncertain. Germline lookup yields CDR1 MNHEY and CDR2 SVGEGT. The CDR3 runs to 15 residues. Trimming took 5 bases from V and 5 from J, leaving 18 bases between them. The CDR3 DNA is TGTGCCAGCAGTCTTTATGGCCCTCCCTCGGAGACCCAGTACTTC. Amino acid sequence: CASSLYGPPSETQYF.

V usage is TRBV9 and J usage is TRBJ1-2; D perhaps matches TRBD1 (5 bases). Looked up from germline, CDR1 is SGDLS and CDR2 is YYNGEE. Trimming removed 0 bases at V and 6 bases at J, with 24 bases between. The CDR3 runs to 18 residues. CDR3 sequence reads: CASSVGGGTVARVDGYTF. CDR3 in DNA: TGTGCCAGCAGCGTAGGAGGCGGGACGGTTGCTAGGGTAGATGGCTACACCTTC.

This clonotype was seen only a few times. The V call is TRBV28, the J call TRBJ2-1, with 10 bases matching TRBD2. Germline V gives CDR1 MDHEN, CDR2 SYDVKM. This CDR3 spans 15 amino acids. Unmatched junction bases numbered 12, after V lost 7 bases and J lost 9 bases. The CDR3 DNA reads TGTGCCAGCACCAAACCGGGACTAGCGTTCGGTGAGCAGTTCTTC. Translated: CASTKPGLAFGEQFF.

This clonotype turned up a few times. The rearrangement joins TRBV5-4 to TRBJ2-1; TRBD2 aligns across 7 bases. V was clipped by 0 bases and J by 5 bases; unmatched bases: 2. The CDR3 length is 14 residues. Germline V CDR1 and CDR2: SGHNT, YYREEE (reference sequence). For the CDR3, the DNA is TGTGCCAGCAGCTTGGGTCTAGCGGACAATGAGCAGTTCTTC. As protein: CASSLGLADNEQFF. Variable domain in full (rest from reference TRBV5-4 and TRBJ2-1): ETGVTQSPTHLIKTRGQQVTLRCSSQSGHNTVSWYQQALGQGPQFIFQYYREEENGRGNFPPRFSGLQFPNYSSELNVNALELDDSALYLCASSLGLADNEQFFGPGTRLTVL.

The rearrangement links TRBV11-2 to TRBJ2-1; D ambiguous. Trimming removed 6 bases from V and 4 bases from J, with 19 bases in between. The CDR3 runs 16 residues. Germline CDR1 reads SGHAT; CDR2 reads FQNNGV. This CDR3 is CASRSSEARWYNEQFF. DNA for the CDR3: TGTGCCAGCAGATCCAGCGAAGCCCGGTGGTACAATGAGCAGTTCTTC.

This clonotype came up many times. The V call is TRBV30, the J call TRBJ1-1, with D unclear. Germline CDR1 is GTSNPN and CDR2 is SVGIG (reference sequence). The CDR3 consists of 19 residues. V was pared by 1 base and J by 4 bases, with 28 bases between. CDR3 protein: CAWSEQFKARTRWGTEAFF. DNA for the CDR3: TGTGCCTGGAGTGAACAGTTTAAGGCCAGGACGAGATGGGGCACTGAAGCTTTCTTT. The full variable domain, completed using reference TRBV30 and TRBJ1-1, is SQTIHQWPATLVQPVGSPLSLECTVEGTSNPNLYWYRQAAGRGLQLLFYSVGIGQISSEVPQNLSASRPQDRQFILSSKKLLLSDSGFYLCAWSEQFKARTRWGTEAFFGQGTRLTVV.

This sequence joins TRBV5-4 and TRBJ2-1; TRBD2 matches at 10 bases. CDR1 is SGHNT and CDR2 is YYREEE in the germline V gene (reference sequence). The CDR3 runs 18 residues. Trimming cost V 0 bases and J 0 bases; bases outside gene matches: 6. The CDR3 region has the DNA TGTGCCAGCAGCTTGGTGGGTAGCGGGGGGAGCTCCTACAATGAGCAGTTCTTC. Residues: CASSLVGSGGSSYNEQFF.

There are a few counts of this clonotype. CDR3 sequence reads: CASSYAGGETQYF. The CDR3 nucleotides read TGTGCCAGCAGTTACGCCGGGGGAGAGACCCAGTACTTC. The chain recombines TRBV6-6 with TRBJ2-5; maybe TRBD2 (6 bases). The V end lost 2 bases, the J end lost 4 bases, and 8 bases lay between the germline ends. The CDR3 runs 13 residues. CDR1 is MNHNY, CDR2 SVGAGI, per germline (reference sequence).

In this sample, this clonotype turned up a few times. The genes are TRBV6-1 and TRBJ1-6; 7 nucleotides match TRBD1. Germline V gives CDR1 MNHNS, CDR2 SASEGT. V dropped 6 bases and J dropped 6; count of bases not matched to a gene: 5. The CDR3 contains 14 residues. The CDR3 is CASRPGQSNSPLHF. The CDR3 DNA sequence: TGTGCCAGCAGACCGGGACAGAGTAATTCACCCCTCCACTTT.

The chain recombines TRBV19 with TRBJ1-2; D might be TRBD1 (5 bases). Per germline, CDR1 LNHDA and CDR2 SQIVND (reference sequence). V was trimmed by 3 bases and J by 0 bases, leaving 5 bases between them. The CDR3 is made up of 13 amino acids. The CDR3 region has the DNA TGTGCCAGTAGTATGACAGCTAACTATGGCTACACCTTC. Encoded protein: CASSMTANYGYTF.